This record looks at one TCR beta chain sequence and its context. The data were taken from a study of T cell responses to AZD1222 COVID-19 vaccine. Clones were read by immunoSEQ multiplex PCR, and TCRdb kept only the in-frame ones, dropping some. This table holds around 100,000 clones, 80% to 85% found once. Germline CDR1 is MNHNS and CDR2 is SASEGT. After removal of 1 base from V and 4 bases from J, the junction contained 7 bases not matched to a gene. The CDR3 loop spans 18 amino acids. The sequence was obtained from an adult in good health. The sample in question was peripheral blood, obtained on day 0 of AZD1222 vaccination. The chain couples TRBV6-1 to TRBJ2-6; the match to TRBD1 covers 10 bases. CDR3 protein: CASSEVRQGARGANVLTF. CDR3 DNA sequence: TGTGCCAGCAGTGAAGTCAGACAGGGGGCGCGAGGGGCCAACGTCCTGACTTTC.